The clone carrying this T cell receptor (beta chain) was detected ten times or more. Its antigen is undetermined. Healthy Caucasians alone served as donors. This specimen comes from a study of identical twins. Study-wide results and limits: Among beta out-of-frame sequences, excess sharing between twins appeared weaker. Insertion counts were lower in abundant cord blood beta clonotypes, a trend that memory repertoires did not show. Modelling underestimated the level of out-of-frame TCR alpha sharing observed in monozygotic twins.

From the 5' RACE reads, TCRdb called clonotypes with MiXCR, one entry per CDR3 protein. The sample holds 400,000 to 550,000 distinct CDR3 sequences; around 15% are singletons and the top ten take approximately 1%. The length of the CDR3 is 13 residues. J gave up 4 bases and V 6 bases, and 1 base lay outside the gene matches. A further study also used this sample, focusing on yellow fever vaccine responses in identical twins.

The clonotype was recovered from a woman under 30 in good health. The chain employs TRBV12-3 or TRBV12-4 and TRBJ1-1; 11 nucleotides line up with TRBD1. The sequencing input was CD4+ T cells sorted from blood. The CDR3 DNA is TGTGCCAGCAGGGGGACAGGGGGCACTGAAGCTTTCTTT. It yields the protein CASRGTGGTEAFF.